This paragraph covers one T cell receptor (beta chain) sequence. This sample was taken from a study of T cell responses to AZD1222 COVID-19 vaccine. TCRdb's table, derived via immunoSEQ multiplex PCR, lists solely in-frame clones and lacks some. This sample carries under 200,000 clones, almost 95% of them seen once, and the ten largest clones take roughly a tenth. CDR1 and CDR2 from the germline V gene are KGHSY and FQNENV. V lost 0 bases to trimming and J lost 7 bases, with 15 bases between them. This CDR3 is 15 amino acids long. The chain joins TRBV16 to TRBJ1-1; D is undetermined. This clonotype originated in an adult in good health. Sequenced here: peripheral blood, sampled on day 0 of AZD1222 vaccination. For the CDR3, the DNA is TGTGCCAGCAGCCAATCGGGCGGGGTATTAGGTGAAGCTTTCTTT. It is translated as CASSQSGGVLGEAFF.